This T cell receptor (beta chain) derives from a study of regulatory T cells in long-lasting Graves disease. General observations from the study: Whereas more than 950 public clonotypes were shared by new patients, persistent patients shared more, at over 2,500.

Through Arm-PCR of CDR3 regions and iRepertoire HTBI primers, TCR beta libraries were built. One entry per CDR3 protein results from TCRdb running MiXCR on the multiplex PCR reads. The data hold some 230,000 distinct CDR3 sequences, with 18% observed a single time. Sample time point: newly diagnosed GD, antithyroid drugs for less than 3 months. There was RNA extracted from PBMCs, and the TCR library was made from it. Trimming removed 0 bases from V and 6 bases from J, with 8 bases in between. The CDR3 spans 14 residues. Germline V gene lookup returns CDR1 MGHRA and CDR2 YSYEKL. Many counts were recorded for this clonotype. Antigen: not known.

This TCR came from a female donor with Graves disease. The source was peripheral blood mononuclear cells (PBMCs), collected at new diagnosis, from a patient treated with antithyroid drugs. The chain is built from TRBV4-1 and TRBJ2-2; D not certain. In nucleotides, the CDR3 is TGCGCCAGCAGCCAAGATGCAATCTCCGGGGAGCTGTTTTTT. It is translated as CASSQDAISGELFF.